The next 5 T cell receptor beta chains were all read from a single sample in a study of blood T cell repertoires in COVID-19. The method was immunoSEQ multiplex PCR; TCRdb's version includes in-frame clones alone and lacks a portion of them. The sample lists about 81,000 clones, over 90% occurring once. Sequenced: peripheral blood. Every receptor here comes from a human donor with active COVID-19. The donor label of this sample is uncertain.

This clone was detected once. The V and J genes are TRBV5-1 and TRBJ2-3; 7 bases agree with TRBD2. The CDR3 is 17 residues long. Germline values: CDR1 SGHRS, CDR2 YFSETQ. Trimming removed 6 bases from V and 4 bases from J; junction bases left unmatched: 17. The CDR3 protein is CASTTPPGEGRADTQYF. The CDR3 DNA reads TGCGCCAGCACCACTCCCCCGGGGGAGGGTAGAGCAGATACGCAGTATTTT.

The V and J genes are TRBV5-1 and TRBJ2-5; 7 bases fit TRBD1. Trimming cost V 6 bases and J 5 bases; bases outside gene matches: 10. The germline CDR1 and CDR2 sequences are SGHRS and YFSETQ. This CDR3 comprises 14 residues. The CDR3 reads CASTQNRGEETQYF. CDR3 sequence (DNA): TGCGCCAGCACCCAAAACAGGGGTGAGGAGACCCAGTACTTC.

The chain couples TRBV29-1 to TRBJ2-1; weak D call: TRBD2 (6 bases). Per germline, CDR1 SQVTM and CDR2 ANQGSEA. With 3 bases removed from V and 10 bases from J, the gap between germline ends came to 13 bases. The CDR3 spans 12 residues. This CDR3 is CSVDGGTREQFF. The DNA for the CDR3 is TGCAGCGTTGACGGCGGGACCCGGGAGCAGTTCTTC.

This clone was counted between two and nine times. This chain links TRBV11-3 with TRBJ2-2; 7 bases are a match to TRBD2. V shed 3 bases, J shed 1 base, and the junction held 2 bases outside the gene matches. This CDR3 comprises 15 residues. Per the germline V gene, CDR1 is SGHNT and CDR2 is YENEEA. CDR3 nucleotides: TGTGCCAGCAGCTTGGGCGGGGGGAACACCGGGGAGCTGTTTTTT. Translating it yields CASSLGGGNTGELFF.

The chain has TRBV3-1 (or the pseudogene TRBV3-2) and TRBJ2-7; the match to TRBD2 covers 8 bases. CDR3 length: 16 amino acids. Germline assignment: CDR1 LGHDT and CDR2 YNNKEL (reference sequence). The J segment lost 1 base and the V segment lost 1 base, leaving 6 bases of the junction unmatched. Here the CDR3 reads CASSQGSGISSYEQYF. CDR3 bases: TGTGCCAGCAGCCAAGGTAGCGGGATATCATCCTACGAGCAGTACTTC.